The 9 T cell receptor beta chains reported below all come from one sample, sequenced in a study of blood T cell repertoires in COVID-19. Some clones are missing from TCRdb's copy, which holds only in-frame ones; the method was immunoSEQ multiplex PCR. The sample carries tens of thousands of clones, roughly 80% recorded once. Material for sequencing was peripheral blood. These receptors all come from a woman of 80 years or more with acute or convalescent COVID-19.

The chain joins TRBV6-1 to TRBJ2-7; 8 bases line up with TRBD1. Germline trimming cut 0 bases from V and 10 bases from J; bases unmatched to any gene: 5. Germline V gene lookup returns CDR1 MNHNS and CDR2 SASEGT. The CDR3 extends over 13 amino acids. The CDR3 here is CASSEAGGQDQYF. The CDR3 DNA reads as TGTGCCAGCAGTGAAGCTGGGGGACAGGACCAGTACTTC.

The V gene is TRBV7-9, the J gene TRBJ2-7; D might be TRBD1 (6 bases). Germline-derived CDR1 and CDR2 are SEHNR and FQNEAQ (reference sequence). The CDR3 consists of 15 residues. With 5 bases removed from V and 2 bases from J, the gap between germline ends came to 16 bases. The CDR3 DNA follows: TGTGCCAGCAGCCCCCCACAGGGAACCACCTACGAGCAGTACTTC. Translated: CASSPPQGTTYEQYF.

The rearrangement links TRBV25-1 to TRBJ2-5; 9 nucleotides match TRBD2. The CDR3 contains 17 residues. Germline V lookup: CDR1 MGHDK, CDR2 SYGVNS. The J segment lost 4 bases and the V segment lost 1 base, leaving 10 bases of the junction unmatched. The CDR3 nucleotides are TGTGCCAGCAGTGAATTTAGCGGGAGTGGTTTGGGAGAGACCCAGTACTTC. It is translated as CASSEFSGSGLGETQYF.

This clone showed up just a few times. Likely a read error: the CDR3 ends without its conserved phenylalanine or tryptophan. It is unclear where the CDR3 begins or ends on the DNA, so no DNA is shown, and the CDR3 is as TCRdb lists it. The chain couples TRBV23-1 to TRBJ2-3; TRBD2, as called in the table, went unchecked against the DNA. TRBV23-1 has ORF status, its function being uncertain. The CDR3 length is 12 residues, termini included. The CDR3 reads CASSQGGRAVDG.

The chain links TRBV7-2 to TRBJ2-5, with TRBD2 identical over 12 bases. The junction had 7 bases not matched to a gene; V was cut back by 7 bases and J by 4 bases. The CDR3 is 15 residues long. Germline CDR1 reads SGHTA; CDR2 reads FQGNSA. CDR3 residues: CASTRLAGVAETQYF. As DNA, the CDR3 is TGTGCCAGCACCAGACTAGCGGGAGTCGCAGAGACCCAGTACTTC. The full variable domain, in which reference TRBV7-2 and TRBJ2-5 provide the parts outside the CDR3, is GAGVSQSPSNKVTEKGKDVELRCDPISGHTALYWYRQSLGQGLEFLIYFQGNSAPDKSGLPSDRFSAERTGGSVSTLTIQRTQQEDSAVYLCASTRLAGVAETQYFGPGTRLLVL.

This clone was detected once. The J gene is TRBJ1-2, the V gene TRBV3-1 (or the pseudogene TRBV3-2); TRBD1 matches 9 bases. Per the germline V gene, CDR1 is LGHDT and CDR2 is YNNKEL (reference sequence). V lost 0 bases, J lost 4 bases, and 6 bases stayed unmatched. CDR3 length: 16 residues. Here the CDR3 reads CASSQETRQGVYGYTF. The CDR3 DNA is TGTGCCAGCAGCCAAGAAACTAGACAGGGGGTCTATGGCTACACCTTC.

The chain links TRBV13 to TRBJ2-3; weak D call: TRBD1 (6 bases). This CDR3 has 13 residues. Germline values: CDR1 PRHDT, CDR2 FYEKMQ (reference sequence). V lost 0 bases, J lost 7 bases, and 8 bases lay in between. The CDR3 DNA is TGTGCCAGCAGCTTAGGCCAGGGGTATACGCAGTATTTT. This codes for CASSLGQGYTQYF. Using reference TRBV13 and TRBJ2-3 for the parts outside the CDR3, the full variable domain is AAGVIQSPRHLIKEKRETATLKCYPIPRHDTVYWYQQGPGQDPQFLISFYEKMQSDKGSIPDRFSAQQFSDYHSELNMSSLELGDSALYFCASSLGQGYTQYFGPGTRLTVL.

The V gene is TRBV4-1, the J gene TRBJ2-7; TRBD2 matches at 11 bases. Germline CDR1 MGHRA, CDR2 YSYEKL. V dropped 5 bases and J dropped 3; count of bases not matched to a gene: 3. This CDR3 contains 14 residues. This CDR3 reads CASSYSGRVYEQYF. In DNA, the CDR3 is TGCGCCAGCAGCTATAGCGGGAGGGTCTACGAGCAGTACTTC.

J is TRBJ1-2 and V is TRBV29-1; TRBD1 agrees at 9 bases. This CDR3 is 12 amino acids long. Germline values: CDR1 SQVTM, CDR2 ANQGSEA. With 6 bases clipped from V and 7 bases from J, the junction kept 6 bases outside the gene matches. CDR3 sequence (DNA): TGCAGCGTCCAGGACAGGGGCTCTGGCTACACCTTC. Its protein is CSVQDRGSGYTF.